These 20 T cell receptor beta chains were sequenced from one sample in a study of beta chain features in type 1 diabetes. Regarding the study as a whole: Shorter TCRB CDR3s, moderately but significantly so, were found in Type 1 diabetes patients in all four CD4+ subsets.

The entirety of the isolated RNA underwent reverse transcription, so expressed TCRB transcripts were sequenced. Sequencing was performed with immunoSEQ multiplex PCR; in TCRdb, only in-frame clones are kept and a portion is missing. The data contain more than 100,000 clones, roughly 17% of them singletons. Their antigen targets remain unknown. Sequencing used central memory CD4+ T cells from blood. The receptors here all came from a man aged 30 to 45 with type 1 diabetes.

The V and J genes are TRBV27 and TRBJ2-1; D call uncertain. The CDR3 is made up of 11 amino acids. V shed 5 bases and J shed 9 bases, with 8 bases lying between them. Germline values: CDR1 MNHEY, CDR2 SMNVEV (reference sequence). CDR3 amino acids: CASSRLGEQFF. The CDR3, as DNA: TGTGCCAGCAGTAGGTTAGGTGAGCAGTTCTTC.

This clone was detected many times. The CDR3 sequence: CASSLGTGIYEQYF. For the CDR3, the DNA is TGTGCCAGCAGCTTAGGGACAGGGATCTACGAGCAGTACTTC. This chain uses TRBV7-8 with TRBJ2-7; 8 bases agree with TRBD1. In germline, CDR1 is SGHVS, CDR2 FQNEAQ. The CDR3 totals 14 residues. The V and J ends lost 1 base and 3 bases, in that order; junction bases with no gene match: 2.

The chain joins TRBV6-6 to TRBJ2-7; tentative D call: TRBD2 (7 bases). V lost 5 bases to trimming and J lost 0 bases, with 14 bases between them. The CDR3 covers 15 residues. Germline values: CDR1 MNHNY, CDR2 SVGAGI (reference sequence). The CDR3 protein is CASSVGGTNSYEQYF. Written as DNA, the CDR3 is TGTGCCAGCAGTGTGGGGGGGACAAACTCCTACGAGCAGTACTTC.

The gene calls are TRBV7-6 and TRBJ2-5; D is unresolved. Per germline, CDR1 SGHVS and CDR2 FNYEAQ. The V end lost 8 bases, the J end lost 0 bases, and 13 bases lay between the germline ends. CDR3 length: 14 amino acids. The CDR3 loop reads CASAVTGHQETQYF. The CDR3 DNA follows: TGTGCCAGCGCCGTAACCGGGCACCAAGAGACCCAGTACTTC. Together with reference TRBV7-6 and TRBJ2-5, the CDR3 gives the full variable domain: GAGVSQSPRYKVTKRGQDVALRCDPISGHVSLYWYRQALGQGPEFLTYFNYEAQQDKSGLPNDRFSAERPEGSISTLTIQRTEQRDSAMYRCASAVTGHQETQYFGPGTRLLVL.

The CDR3 DNA sequence: TGTGCCAGCAGCCAAACAGGGCAGATCTATGGCTACACCTTC. This gives the protein CASSQTGQIYGYTF. The chain uses TRBV7-2 and TRBJ1-2, with a weak D call TRBD1 (6 bases). This CDR3 contains 14 residues. Germline V gives CDR1 SGHTA, CDR2 FQGNSA. V lost 5 bases to trimming and J lost 4 bases, with 14 bases between them.

This chain links TRBV19 with TRBJ1-6; D gene ambiguous. CDR1 LNHDA and CDR2 SQIVND come from the germline V gene (reference sequence). This CDR3 region has 15 residues. Between the trimmed V and J ends, which lost 3 bases and 5 bases, there was a span of 11 bases. DNA of the CDR3: TGTGCCAGTAGTATTGGAAGAAAAGATAATTCACCCCTCCACTTT. This translates into CASSIGRKDNSPLHF.

This clone was seen repeatedly, ten times or more. Other DNA sequences of this sample code for an identical CDR3. The genes are TRBV10-2 and TRBJ1-6, with 8 nucleotides matching TRBD1. V dropped 2 bases and J dropped 10; count of bases not matched to a gene: 4. Germline V CDR1 and CDR2: WSHSY, SAAADI. The CDR3 has 14 residues. The CDR3 DNA is TGCGCCAGCAGTGAGGACAGGGGTCGGTCACCCCTCCACTTT. This gives the protein CASSEDRGRSPLHF.

The chain uses TRBV18 and TRBJ2-2, with 11 bases fitting TRBD2. The CDR3 length is 15 residues. V was clipped by 3 bases and J by 3 bases; unmatched bases: 0. CDR1 and CDR2 (germline): KGHSH, LQKENI. This chain's CDR3 is CASSPGLADTGELFF. The CDR3 nucleotides read TGTGCCAGCTCACCGGGACTAGCGGACACCGGGGAGCTGTTTTTT.

This clone was recorded at least ten times. Sequence at one end of the junction differs from germline and may be a read error. The V gene is TRBV5-4, the J gene TRBJ2-1, with D possibly being TRBD1 or TRBD2 (5 bases each). The CDR3 totals 15 residues. Germline CDR1 and CDR2: SGHNT and YYREEE (reference sequence). The chain's CDR3 is CASSIGTKSFNEQFF. The CDR3 DNA reads TGTGCCAGCAGCATCGGGACCAAATCCTTCAATGAGCAGTTCTTC.

This clone was counted only a few times. V is TRBV5-1 and J is TRBJ2-7; D is unresolved. The germline CDR1 and CDR2 sequences are SGHRS and YFSETQ. The CDR3 is 15 residues long. V was pared by 0 bases and J by 5 bases, with 15 bases between. The CDR3, as DNA: TGCGCCAGCAGCTTGGAAAGGCGCTTAAATAACGAGCAGTACTTC. Its protein is CASSLERRLNNEQYF. Supplemented by reference TRBV5-1 and TRBJ2-7, the full variable domain reads KAGVTQTPRYLIKTRGQQVTLSCSPISGHRSVSWYQQTPGQGLQFLFEYFSETQRNKGNFPGRFSGRQFSNSRSEMNVSTLELGDSALYLCASSLERRLNNEQYFGPGTRLTVT.

This clone was observed a handful of times. The chain links TRBV21-1 to TRBJ2-5. TRBV21-1 is an annotated pseudogene. There are 14 residues in the CDR3. This CDR3 reads CASSNQSRPETQYF. The CDR3, as DNA: TGTGCCAGCAGCAACCAGTCTCGGCCAGAGACCCAGTACTTC.

This clone was observed a few times. V usage is TRBV7-2 and J usage is TRBJ2-4; the match to TRBD2 covers 10 bases. With V trimmed by 5 bases and J by 3 bases, 10 bases remained unmatched. This CDR3 is built from 17 residues. Germline V gene data show CDR1 as SGHTA and CDR2 as FQGNSA. CDR3 protein: CASSVSSGGAGKNIQYF. DNA for the CDR3: TGTGCCAGCAGCGTTTCCAGCGGGGGGGCCGGCAAAAACATTCAGTACTTC.

This clone appeared a few times. The chain recombines TRBV7-2 with TRBJ1-5, with a possible D match to TRBD1 (5 bases). CDR3 length: 14 residues. CDR1 and CDR2 (germline): SGHTA, FQGNSA. Deletions cut 5 bases from V and 6 bases from J, with 14 bases between. In nucleotides, the CDR3 is TGTGCCAGCAGCAAGAGGGGAGCGGTTCAGCCCCAGCATTTT. This gives the protein CASSKRGAVQPQHF.

V usage is TRBV29-1 and J usage is TRBJ1-2; D call uncertain. The CDR3 totals 13 residues. The V gene's germline CDR1 is SQVTM and CDR2 ANQGSEA. V was pared by 3 bases and J by 4 bases, with 12 bases between. CDR3 DNA sequence: TGCAGCGTTGAGGCCAGTACACTCTATGGCTACACCTTC. Translated: CSVEASTLYGYTF.

The rearrangement links TRBV7-2 to TRBJ2-5, with D unclear. The germline gives CDR1 SGHTA, CDR2 FQGNSA. V was pared by 4 bases and J by 2 bases, with 8 bases between. This CDR3 is 13 amino acids long. This CDR3 reads CASSSGWQETQYF. CDR3 in DNA: TGTGCCAGCAGCTCCGGATGGCAAGAGACCCAGTACTTC.

The chain carries TRBV19 and TRBJ2-1; 12 bases are a match to TRBD2. The germline V gene encodes CDR1 LNHDA and CDR2 SQIVND (reference sequence). V dropped 3 bases and J dropped 4; count of bases not matched to a gene: 7. The CDR3 has 17 amino acids. CDR3 DNA sequence: TGTGCCAGTAGTATCCCCCCGACTAGCGGGGGTTACAATGAGCAGTTCTTC. Encoded protein: CASSIPPTSGGYNEQFF.

In its sample, this clone was seen a few times. The J gene is TRBJ2-7, the V gene TRBV5-1; weak D call: TRBD1 (6 bases). The V and J ends lost 1 base and 3 bases respectively, with 14 bases between them. CDR1 and CDR2 from the germline V gene are SGHRS and YFSETQ. The CDR3 sequence is 15 residues long. The CDR3, as DNA: TGCGCCAGCAGCTTGAATCCCGGGACATACTACGAGCAGTACTTC. Translating gives CASSLNPGTYYEQYF.

This clone was counted only a few times. J is TRBJ2-2 and V is TRBV18; the D gene is possibly TRBD1 (6 bases). V lost 3 bases, J lost 4 bases, and 12 bases lay in between. Germline V gene data show CDR1 as KGHSH and CDR2 as LQKENI. The CDR3 has 15 amino acids. CDR3 in amino acids: CASSPQGFRTGELFF. Written as DNA, the CDR3 is TGTGCCAGCTCACCCCAGGGGTTTCGCACCGGGGAGCTGTTTTTT.

This clone appeared a few times. The rearrangement joins TRBV29-1 to TRBJ1-1; 8 positions match TRBD1. Germline assignment: CDR1 SQVTM and CDR2 ANQGSEA. This CDR3 region has 13 residues. After removal of 6 bases from V and 5 bases from J, the junction contained 8 bases not matched to a gene. CDR3 sequence: CSVAGQGGTEAFF. Written as DNA, the CDR3 is TGCAGCGTCGCCGGACAGGGAGGGACTGAAGCTTTCTTT.

This sequence joins TRBV28 and TRBJ2-5; D may be TRBD2 (5 bases). The assigned J gene may be wrong: the sequence end matches TRBJ2-7 better. In germline, CDR1 is MDHEN, CDR2 SYDVKM. CDR3 size: 13 residues. Here the CDR3 DNA reads TGTGCCAGCACCTCGGGAAACAAGGACGAGCAGTACTTC. Its protein product is CASTSGNKDEQYF.